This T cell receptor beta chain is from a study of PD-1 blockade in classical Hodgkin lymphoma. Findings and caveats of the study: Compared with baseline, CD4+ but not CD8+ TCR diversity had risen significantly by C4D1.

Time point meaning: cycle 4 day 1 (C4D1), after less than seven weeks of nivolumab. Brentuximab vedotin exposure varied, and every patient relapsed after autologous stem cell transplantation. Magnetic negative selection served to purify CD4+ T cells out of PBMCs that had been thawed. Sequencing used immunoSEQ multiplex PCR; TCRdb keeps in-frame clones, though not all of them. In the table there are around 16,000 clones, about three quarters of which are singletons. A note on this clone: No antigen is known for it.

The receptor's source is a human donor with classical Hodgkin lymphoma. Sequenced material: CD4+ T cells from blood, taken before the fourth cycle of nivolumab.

The CDR3 coding sequence is TGTGCCAGCAGCCTCACCGGGACAGGGTTACTCTACGAGCAGTACTTC. Amino acids: CASSLTGTGLLYEQYF. The gene calls are TRBV5-8 and TRBJ2-7; 9 nucleotides match TRBD1. In germline, CDR1 is SGHTS, CDR2 YDEGEE. Trimming removed 4 bases from V and 3 bases from J; junction bases left unmatched: 11. CDR3 length equals 16 residues.